The 13 T cell receptor beta chains reported below all come from one sample, sequenced in a study of blood T cell repertoires in COVID-19. The repertoire was sequenced with immunoSEQ multiplex PCR; TCRdb's copy has only in-frame clones and lacks some. The sample lists 100,000 to 150,000 clones, 80% occurring once. Sequenced input: peripheral blood. The receptors were gathered from a man aged 65-85 years with acute or convalescent COVID-19.

This clone was counted a single time. This same CDR3 is encoded by further DNA sequences in the sample. The chain employs TRBV6-5 and TRBJ1-3; D not resolved. Trimming left V 0 bases short and J 0 bases short, with 6 bases between. CDR1 is MNHEY and CDR2 is SVGAGI in the germline V gene. The CDR3 consists of 15 residues. This CDR3 is CASSYSRGSGNTIYF. In DNA form, the CDR3 reads TGTGCCAGCAGTTACTCACGCGGCTCTGGAAACACCATATATTTT.

The V call is TRBV4-1, the J call TRBJ2-3; D is unclear. The CDR3 contains 13 residues. Trimming removed 1 base at V and 4 bases at J, with 6 bases between. Looked up from germline, CDR1 is MGHRA and CDR2 is YSYEKL. CDR3 protein: CASSQGPPDTQYF. The CDR3 bases are TGCGCCAGCAGCCAAGGGCCGCCAGATACGCAGTATTTT.

This clone was detected only once. This rearrangement joins TRBV5-4 to TRBJ2-1; 7 bases line up with TRBD2. This CDR3 is built from 14 residues. CDR1 is SGHNT, CDR2 YYREEE, per germline (reference sequence). The V and J ends lost 3 bases and 5 bases, in that order; junction bases with no gene match: 5. CDR3 bases: TGTGCCAGCAGCTCGTCCGGGACTAACAATGAGCAGTTCTTC. Protein sequence: CASSSSGTNNEQFF.

This clone has only a few counts. The chain carries TRBV27 and TRBJ2-6; D gene ambiguous. Germline assignment: CDR1 MNHEY and CDR2 SMNVEV (reference sequence). The CDR3 contains 16 residues. Trimming left V 2 bases short and J 0 bases short, with 8 bases between. CDR3 residues: CASSLQLLSGANVLTF. For the CDR3, the DNA is TGTGCCAGCAGTTTACAGTTGCTCTCTGGGGCCAACGTCCTGACTTTC.

The chain carries TRBV10-3 and TRBJ1-2; 11 bases line up with TRBD1. Trimming cost V 8 bases and J 7 bases; bases outside gene matches: 6. This CDR3 spans 13 amino acids. Germline assignment: CDR1 ENHRY and CDR2 SYGVKD. The chain's CDR3 is CAIARTGGSGYTF. For the CDR3, the DNA is TGTGCCATCGCCCGGACAGGGGGCTCTGGCTACACCTTC.

The chain has TRBV10-3 and TRBJ2-3; 8 positions agree with TRBD1. Trimming at V came to 3 bases and at J to 0 bases, leaving 8 bases not matched to a gene. The length of the CDR3 is 17 residues. Germline V lookup: CDR1 ENHRY, CDR2 SYGVKD. The CDR3 spells CAISDAGTGISTDTQYF. CDR3 coding DNA: TGTGCCATCAGTGACGCGGGGACAGGTATTAGCACAGATACGCAGTATTTT.

The chain recombines TRBV7-9 with TRBJ2-3, with 7 bases identical to TRBD2. The CDR3 totals 16 residues. V trimming: 5 bases; J trimming: 1 base; junction bases outside the gene matches: 9. Germline CDR1 is SEHNR and CDR2 is FQNEAQ (reference sequence). DNA for the CDR3: TGTGCCAGCAGCCCCAGTCTGGCGGGGGGCACAGATACGCAGTATTTT. Translation: CASSPSLAGGTDTQYF.

This chain joins TRBV10-3 and TRBJ2-1; 11 bases match TRBD2. V gave up 5 bases and J gave up 3 bases; unmatched junction bases: 6. The CDR3 has 16 residues. Germline V gene data show CDR1 as ENHRY and CDR2 as SYGVKD. CDR3 DNA: TGTGCCATCAGTCAAAAGACTAGCGGGATCTACAATGAGCAGTTCTTC. This translates into CAISQKTSGIYNEQFF.

The chain uses TRBV4-2 and TRBJ1-1, with 7 bases aligning to TRBD1. The V and J ends lost 3 bases and 0 bases, in that order; junction bases with no gene match: 4. The CDR3 is 15 residues long. CDR1 and CDR2 (germline): LGHNA, YNFKEQ. The chain's CDR3 is CASSQQQGMNTEAFF. The CDR3 DNA reads TGTGCCAGCAGCCAGCAACAGGGGATGAACACTGAAGCTTTCTTT.

This sequence joins TRBV12-3 or TRBV12-4 and TRBJ1-1; D possibly corresponds to TRBD1 (6 bases). This CDR3 is 13 amino acids long. V lost 3 bases and J lost 3, with 8 bases in between. Here the CDR3 DNA reads TGTGCCAGCAGTTTCACAGGGTACACTGAAGCTTTCTTT. It translates to CASSFTGYTEAFF.

In DNA form, the CDR3 reads TGTGCCAGCAGCTTTTCGCAGGGCTACGAGCAGTACTTC. Residues: CASSFSQGYEQYF. The chain recombines TRBV7-9 with TRBJ2-7; maybe TRBD1 (5 bases). CDR1 SEHNR and CDR2 FQNEAQ come from the germline V gene (reference sequence). The length of the CDR3 is 13 residues. V lost 3 bases, J lost 3 bases, and 9 bases lay in between. Using reference TRBV7-9 and TRBJ2-7 for the parts outside the CDR3, the full variable domain is DTGVSQNPRHKITKRGQNVTFRCDPISEHNRLYWYRQTLGQGPEFLTYFQNEAQLEKSRLLSDRFSAERPKGSFSTLEIQRTEQGDSAMYLCASSFSQGYEQYFGPGTRLTVT.

The V call is TRBV7-9, the J call TRBJ2-7; tentatively, D is TRBD2 (6 bases). This CDR3 comprises 16 residues. Germline V lookup: CDR1 SEHNR, CDR2 FQNEAQ (reference sequence). V was cut by 1 base and J by 0 bases, with 13 bases left in between. CDR3 sequence reads: CASSLVGSGSSYEQYF. CDR3 coding DNA: TGTGCCAGCAGCTTAGTGGGTAGCGGAAGCTCCTACGAGCAGTACTTC. Full variable domain (rest looked up from reference TRBV7-9 and TRBJ2-7): DTGVSQNPRHKITKRGQNVTFRCDPISEHNRLYWYRQTLGQGPEFLTYFQNEAQLEKSRLLSDRFSAERPKGSFSTLEIQRTEQGDSAMYLCASSLVGSGSSYEQYFGPGTRLTVT.

The CDR3 DNA is TGTGCCAGCAGTGGTTTTGGACAGGGGCCCCAGTATTTT. Translation gives CASSGFGQGPQYF. V is TRBV2 and J is TRBJ2-3, with 9 bases fitting TRBD1. The germline gives CDR1 SNHLY, CDR2 FYNNEI. V dropped 4 bases and J dropped 12; count of bases not matched to a gene: 8. The CDR3 totals 13 residues. Full variable domain (remainder filled in from reference TRBV2 and TRBJ2-3): EPEVTQTPSHQVTQMGQEVILRCVPISNHLYFYWYRQILGQKVEFLVSFYNNEISEKSEIFDDQFSVERPDGSNFTLKIRSTKLEDSAMYFCASSGFGQGPQYFGPGTRLTVL.